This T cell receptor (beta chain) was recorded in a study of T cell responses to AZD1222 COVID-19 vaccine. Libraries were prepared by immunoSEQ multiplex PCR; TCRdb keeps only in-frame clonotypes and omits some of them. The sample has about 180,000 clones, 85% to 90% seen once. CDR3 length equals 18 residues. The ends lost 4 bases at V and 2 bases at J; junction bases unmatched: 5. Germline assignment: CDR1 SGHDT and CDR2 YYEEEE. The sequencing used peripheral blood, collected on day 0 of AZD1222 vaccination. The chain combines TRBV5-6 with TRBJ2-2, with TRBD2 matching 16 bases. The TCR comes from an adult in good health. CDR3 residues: CASSRGTSGRGNTGELFF. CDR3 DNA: TGTGCCAGCAGCCGTGGGACTAGCGGGAGGGGAAACACCGGGGAGCTGTTTTTT.